Here is one TCR beta chain with its context. Its antigen is undetermined. A read error may account for a junction end that differs from germline. PCR involved 60 Vbeta and 13 Jbeta primers. TCRdb keeps only in-frame clones here, not all; method: immunoSEQ multiplex PCR. The table includes about 140,000 clones, about four fifths detected once. These data belong to a study of cytomegalovirus exposure and HLA in healthy donors. Study in general: Some 85 million unique TCRs, all from HLA-typed donors, were included in an early release of the data.

Study conclusions and caveats: Presence/absence analyses assumed roughly uniform sequencing depth across donors, which may not hold.

The TCR originated in a man aged 25 to 40 in good health and CMV-seronegative. The material sequenced was PBMCs.

CDR3 region: CASADYDQYF. In DNA, the CDR3 is TGTGCCAGCGCTGACTACGATCAGTACTTC. The V and J genes are TRBV25-1 and TRBJ2-7, with D perhaps TRBD2 (5 bases). The germline gives CDR1 MGHDK, CDR2 SYGVNS. CDR3 length equals 10 residues.